Listed below are T cell receptor beta chains from one sample, sequenced in a study of cytomegalovirus exposure and HLA in healthy donors. Clones were sequenced by immunoSEQ multiplex PCR, and TCRdb holds only the in-frame ones, with some missing. This table holds approximately 190,000 clones, over 70% found once. The specimen was PBMCs. Source of these receptors: a man aged 35 to 55 in good health and CMV-seropositive. CDR3s include the opening cysteine and the closing phenylalanine or tryptophan. A D gene is named only where the DNA matches it firmly. Expanded clones get a size class; other rows say once, few or many, or leave the size out.

V gene	clone size	D gene	J gene	CDR3 protein	CDR3 DNA
TRBV5-5	NA	TRBD1	TRBJ2-5	CASSFEETGAGRTQYF	TGTGCCAGCAGCTTTGAAGAGACAGGGGCAGGTAGGACCCAGTACTTC
TRBV29-1	NA	NA	TRBJ1-3	CSVDNNTNTIYF	TGCAGCGTTGACAACAACACAAACACCATATATTTT
TRBV6-5	NA	NA	TRBJ2-1	CASSYNGRRNEQFF	TGTGCCAGCAGTTACAACGGGAGAAGGAATGAGCAGTTCTTC
TRBV2	NA	TRBD1	TRBJ1-3	CASSGVRGPGNTIYF	TGTGCCAGCAGTGGAGTCAGGGGGCCGGGAAACACCATATATTTT
TRBV10-1	NA	NA	TRBJ2-1	CASSVGGRSYNEQFF	TGCGCCAGCAGTGTGGGGGGTCGATCCTACAATGAGCAGTTCTTC
TRBV4-2	NA	NA	TRBJ1-5	CASSQDQEDQPQHF	TGTGCCAGCAGCCAAGATCAAGAGGATCAGCCCCAGCATTTT
TRBV5-1	NA	TRBD1	TRBJ1-3	CASSLGQGGSGNTIYF	TGCGCCAGCAGCTTGGGACAGGGCGGCTCTGGAAACACCATATATTTT
TRBV19	NA	NA	TRBJ1-5	CASSVTGSWFESQPQHF	TGTGCCAGTAGTGTAACGGGGAGTTGGTTCGAAAGTCAGCCCCAGCATTTT
TRBV5-1	few	TRBD1	TRBJ1-2	CASSLGTGLSDGYTF	TGCGCCAGCAGCTTGGGGACAGGGCTCTCGGATGGCTACACCTTC
TRBV27	NA	TRBD1	TRBJ2-7	CASSAPGTAYEQYF	TGTGCCAGCAGCGCCCCCGGGACAGCCTACGAGCAGTACTTC
TRBV18	NA	NA	TRBJ2-1	CASSPMAASYNEQFF	TGTGCCAGCTCACCAATGGCAGCTAGCTACAATGAGCAGTTCTTC
TRBV6-6	NA	NA	TRBJ2-1	CASSAAGRDNEQFF	TGTGCCAGCAGCGCCGCCGGTAGAGACAATGAGCAGTTCTTC
TRBV28	NA	TRBD1	TRBJ2-7	CASSVGQGYEQYF	TGTGCCAGCAGTGTGGGACAGGGCTACGAGCAGTACTTC
TRBV6-1	NA	TRBD2	TRBJ2-7	CASGTSGTYEQYF	TGTGCCAGCGGGACTAGCGGGACCTACGAGCAGTACTTC
TRBV5-5	NA	NA	TRBJ1-2	CASSFRGGGGYTF	TGTGCCAGCAGCTTCCGGGGGGGAGGTGGCTACACCTTC
TRBV5-1	NA	NA	TRBJ2-5	CASSLSGTKEETQYF	TGCGCCAGCAGCTTGAGTGGGACAAAGGAAGAGACCCAGTACTTC
TRBV6-1	few	TRBD2	TRBJ2-1	CASGGAGGPYNEQFF	TGTGCCAGCGGGGGGGCGGGAGGGCCCTACAATGAGCAGTTCTTC
TRBV7-8	few	TRBD1	TRBJ1-2	CASSLKGGTGVNYGYTF	TGTGCCAGCAGCCTCAAAGGGGGGACAGGGGTAAACTATGGCTACACCTTC
TRBV25-1	NA	NA	TRBJ2-2	CASSPTTANTGELFF	TGTGCCAGCAGTCCAACGACAGCGAACACCGGGGAGCTGTTTTTT
TRBV7-9	once	TRBD2	TRBJ2-1	CASRRTSDNNEQFF	TGTGCCAGCAGGCGGACTAGCGACAACAATGAGCAGTTCTTC
TRBV7-3	NA	NA	TRBJ1-1	CASSSKLNTEAFF	TGTGCCAGCAGTTCAAAATTGAACACTGAAGCTTTCTTT
TRBV7-2	NA	TRBD2	TRBJ2-5	CASVRTSGPGETQYF	TGTGCCAGCGTCCGGACTAGCGGCCCCGGGGAGACCCAGTACTTC
TRBV2	NA	NA	TRBJ2-5	CATRGQTFQETQYF	TGTGCCACTAGAGGACAGACATTCCAAGAGACCCAGTACTTC
TRBV6-6	NA	TRBD1	TRBJ2-7	CASSYTRSEGAEQYF	TGTGCCAGCAGTTACACCCGATCCGAGGGGGCCGAGCAGTACTTC
TRBV5-1	NA	NA	TRBJ1-1	CASSLDPRTFSTEAFF	TGCGCCAGCAGCTTGGATCCTAGAACGTTCTCGACTGAAGCTTTCTTT
TRBV7-9	NA	TRBD1	TRBJ2-7	CASSPGTGYEQYF	TGTGCCAGCAGCCCTGGGACAGGGTACGAGCAGTACTTC
TRBV7-2	NA	TRBD2	TRBJ2-1	CAITLAGGFYNEQFF	TGTGCCATCACCTTAGCGGGAGGTTTCTACAATGAGCAGTTCTTC
TRBV28	NA	TRBD1	TRBJ2-1	CASRPRDRFSGNEQFF	TGTGCCAGCAGGCCAAGGGACAGATTCTCCGGGAATGAGCAGTTCTTC
TRBV14	NA	NA	TRBJ1-2	CASSQRAGANYGYTF	TGTGCCAGCAGCCAAAGAGCGGGGGCTAACTATGGCTACACCTTC
TRBV18	once	TRBD1	TRBJ2-2	CASHRDRNTGELFF	TGTGCCAGTCACAGGGACAGGAACACCGGGGAGCTGTTTTTT
TRBV5-1	NA	NA	TRBJ2-3	CASSLVGGASDTQYF	TGCGCCAGCAGCTTGGTGGGGGGGGCCTCAGATACGCAGTATTTT
TRBV5-4	few	TRBD2	TRBJ2-3	CASSFGGGSTDTQYF	TGTGCCAGCAGCTTCGGGGGAGGGAGCACAGATACGCAGTATTTT